The 14 T cell receptor beta chains given below trace back to one sample, sequenced in a study of blood T cell repertoires in COVID-19. The repertoire was sequenced with immunoSEQ multiplex PCR; TCRdb's copy has only in-frame clones and lacks some. The sample has approximately 53,000 clones, about 83% seen once; the top ten hold 16%. Input material: peripheral blood. The receptors were gathered from a man aged 40-55 years with acute or convalescent COVID-19.

V gene TRBV6-1 combines with J gene TRBJ1-5; no clear D. Per the germline V gene, CDR1 is MNHNS and CDR2 is SASEGT. The V and J ends lost 3 bases and 9 bases respectively, with 12 bases between them. The CDR3 loop spans 13 amino acids. The CDR3, as DNA: TGTGCCAGCAGTGAGGGCGACATACGGCCCCAGCATTTT. Translating gives CASSEGDIRPQHF.

The chain recombines TRBV2 with TRBJ1-2; 7 nucleotides agree with TRBD1. The length of the CDR3 is 13 residues. Germline CDR1 is SNHLY and CDR2 is FYNNEI. The J segment lost 5 bases and the V segment lost 1 base, leaving 1 base of the junction unmatched. This CDR3 reads CASSEVTGYGYTF. The CDR3 DNA follows: TGTGCCAGCAGTGAAGTGACAGGGTATGGCTACACCTTC.

J is TRBJ2-3 and V is TRBV7-2, with D perhaps TRBD2 (5 bases). Trimming shortened V by 5 bases and J by 3 bases, and 15 bases separated the two germline ends. The germline CDR1 and CDR2 sequences are SGHTA and FQGNSA. The CDR3 consists of 15 residues. CDR3 nucleotide sequence: TGTGCCAGCAGCGTAGGGAGAGGGAAGACAGATACGCAGTATTTT. This translates into CASSVGRGKTDTQYF. Supplemented by reference TRBV7-2 and TRBJ2-3, the full variable domain reads GAGVSQSPSNKVTEKGKDVELRCDPISGHTALYWYRQSLGQGLEFLIYFQGNSAPDKSGLPSDRFSAERTGGSVSTLTIQRTQQEDSAVYLCASSVGRGKTDTQYFGPGTRLTVL.

This CDR3 is CASSEPGLNQPQHF. The CDR3 DNA reads TGTGCCAGCAGTGAACCAGGGTTAAATCAGCCCCAGCATTTT. The gene calls are TRBV6-1 and TRBJ1-5, with D possibly being TRBD1 (5 bases). V lost 2 bases to trimming and J lost 4 bases, with 9 bases between them. The CDR3 totals 14 residues. The germline gives CDR1 MNHNS, CDR2 SASEGT.

Regarding this clone: The junction and the germline gene differ at one end; a read error may be behind it. The chain is built from TRBV28 and TRBJ1-1; weak D call: TRBD1 (5 bases). The CDR3 has 11 residues. CDR1 is MDHEN, CDR2 SYDVKM, per germline. CDR3 DNA sequence: TGTGCCAGCACCAAGGACGGACAAACCCGGTTT. Its translation: CASTKDGQTRF.

This chain uses TRBV5-1 with TRBJ1-2, with a weak D call TRBD1 (6 bases). CDR1 is SGHRS and CDR2 is YFSETQ in the germline V gene. The CDR3 is made up of 15 amino acids. Trimming took off 0 bases at V and 2 bases at J, with 11 bases between the two ends. The CDR3 here is CASSLGSGGNYGYTF. The CDR3 DNA is TGCGCCAGCAGCTTGGGGAGCGGGGGCAACTATGGCTACACCTTC.

The rearrangement joins TRBV19 to TRBJ1-3; D may be TRBD1 (5 bases). CDR1 is LNHDA and CDR2 is SQIVND in the germline V gene (reference sequence). The CDR3 has 15 residues. V lost 8 bases and J 4 bases, leaving 18 bases between the germline ends. The CDR3 loop reads CASGGAGQFGNTIYF. CDR3 bases: TGTGCCAGTGGCGGGGCAGGCCAGTTCGGAAACACCATATATTTT. Using reference TRBV19 and TRBJ1-3 for the parts outside the CDR3, the full variable domain is DGGITQSPKYLFRKEGQNVTLSCEQNLNHDAMYWYRQDPGQGLRLIYYSQIVNDFQKGDIAEGYSVSREKKESFPLTVTSAQKNPTAFYLCASGGAGQFGNTIYFGEGSWLTVV.

V usage is TRBV30 and J usage is TRBJ1-1; D is undetermined. Between the trimmed V and J ends, which lost 1 base and 4 bases, there was a span of 13 bases. The CDR3 extends over 14 amino acids. The V gene's germline CDR1 is GTSNPN and CDR2 SVGIG (reference sequence). The CDR3 bases are TGTGCCTGGAGTGCCCGAAGGCGGCGCACTGAAGCTTTCTTT. Its protein product is CAWSARRRRTEAFF. Variable domain in full (rest from reference TRBV30 and TRBJ1-1): SQTIHQWPATLVQPVGSPLSLECTVEGTSNPNLYWYRQAAGRGLQLLFYSVGIGQISSEVPQNLSASRPQDRQFILSSKKLLLSDSGFYLCAWSARRRRTEAFFGQGTRLTVV.

The V gene is TRBV6-8, the J gene TRBJ2-7, with 7 positions matching TRBD2. Per the germline V gene, CDR1 is MNHGY and CDR2 is SAAAGT. The CDR3 loop spans 14 amino acids. With 7 bases clipped from V and 5 bases from J, the junction kept 11 bases outside the gene matches. The CDR3 DNA reads as TGTGCCAGCACTTCTGGGGGGGGTCTAAACGAGCAGTACGTC. Protein: CASTSGGGLNEQYV.

The rearrangement joins TRBV24-1 to TRBJ1-2; 9 nucleotides agree with TRBD1. Germline lookup yields CDR1 KGHDR and CDR2 SFDVKD. The trim removed 3 bases at V and 7 bases at J, leaving 11 bases unmatched. The CDR3 totals 16 residues. CDR3 residues: CATSDNNDRGSRGYTF. Here the CDR3 DNA reads TGTGCCACCAGTGATAACAATGACAGGGGGTCGCGTGGCTACACCTTC.

The rearrangement uses TRBV24-1 and TRBJ2-5; TRBD1 matches 8 bases. This CDR3 spans 14 amino acids. CDR1 is KGHDR, CDR2 SFDVKD, per germline. With V trimmed by 2 bases and J by 5 bases, 3 bases remained unmatched. CDR3 coding DNA: TGTGCCACCAGTGATTCAGGGGGCGGCGAGACCCAGTACTTC. Its protein product is CATSDSGGGETQYF.

In its sample, this clone was seen a few times. The chain couples TRBV6-5 to TRBJ2-1; 7 bases line up with TRBD2. This CDR3 is built from 14 residues. V lost 7 bases to trimming and J lost 4 bases; unmatched junction nucleotides: 7. Per the germline V gene, CDR1 is MNHEY and CDR2 is SVGAGI. CDR3 nucleotides: TGTGCCAGCAAGAAGTGGGGGGGGTACAATGAGCAGTTCTTC. It specifies CASKKWGGYNEQFF.

This clone was counted only a few times. The chain carries TRBV11-3 and TRBJ2-1, with 9 bases identical to TRBD2. The CDR3 covers 14 residues. V lost 5 bases and J lost 8; bases outside the gene matches: 7. Germline CDR1 reads SGHNT; CDR2 reads YENEEA. The CDR3 nucleotides are TGTGCCAGCAGCGCCCGCGGGGGGGTGGATGAGCAGTTCTTC. The encoded protein is CASSARGGVDEQFF.

Here the CDR3 reads CSAGSTDTQYF. The CDR3 nucleotides read TGCAGTGCTGGCTCCACAGATACGCAGTATTTT. The rearrangement uses TRBV20-1 and TRBJ2-3; D is ambiguous. With 5 bases removed from V and 2 bases from J, the gap between germline ends came to 5 bases. This CDR3 is built from 11 residues. Germline V CDR1 and CDR2: DFQATT, SNEGSKA (reference sequence).